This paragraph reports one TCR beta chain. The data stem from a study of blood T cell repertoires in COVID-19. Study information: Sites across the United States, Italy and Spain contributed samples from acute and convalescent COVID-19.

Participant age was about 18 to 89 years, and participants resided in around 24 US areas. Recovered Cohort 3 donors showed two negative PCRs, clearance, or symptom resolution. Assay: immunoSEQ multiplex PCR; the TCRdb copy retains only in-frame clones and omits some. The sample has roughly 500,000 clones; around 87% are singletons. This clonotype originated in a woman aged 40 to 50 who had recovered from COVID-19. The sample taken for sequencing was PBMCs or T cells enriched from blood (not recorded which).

In DNA form, the CDR3 reads TGTGCCAGCAGTTTATTCAGGTCCCGGCTTGAAGCTTTCTTT. Its protein product is CASSLFRSRLEAFF. The chain uses TRBV28 and TRBJ1-1; the D is unclear. CDR3 length: 14 amino acids. CDR1 is MDHEN, CDR2 SYDVKM, per germline. Trimming shortened V by 1 base and J by 7 bases, and 13 bases separated the two germline ends.